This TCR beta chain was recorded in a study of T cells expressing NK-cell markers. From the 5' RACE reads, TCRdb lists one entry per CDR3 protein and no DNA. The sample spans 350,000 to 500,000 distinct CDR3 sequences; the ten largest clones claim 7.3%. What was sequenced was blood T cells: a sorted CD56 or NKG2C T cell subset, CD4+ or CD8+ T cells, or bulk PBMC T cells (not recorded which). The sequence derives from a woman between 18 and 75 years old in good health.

The chain's CDR3 is CASSQGLPSSYEQYF. This chain joins TRBV5-4 and TRBJ2-7; TCRdb designates TRBD2, a call that cannot be tested without DNA. The CDR3 extends over 15 amino acids. Germline V lookup: CDR1 SGHNT, CDR2 YYREEE (reference sequence).